The clone carrying this T cell receptor (beta chain) was observed at least ten times. The data derive from a study of beta chain features in type 1 diabetes. Whole-study context: Healthy donors, compared against patients, showed similar age, gender and cell yields.

Expressed TCRB transcripts were sequenced, since all the RNA that had been isolated was reverse transcribed. Libraries were prepared by immunoSEQ multiplex PCR; TCRdb keeps only in-frame clonotypes and omits some of them. The top ten hold roughly 2% of the sample, which has about 150,000 clones, more than 9.5% seen once. The V segment lost 4 bases and the J segment 5 bases; nucleotides outside the gene matches: 2. The germline CDR1 and CDR2 sequences are SGHTA and FQGNSA. This CDR3 comprises 13 residues. The chain combines TRBV7-2 with TRBJ1-2, with 9 bases aligning to TRBD1. The TCR sequence derives from a man aged 18 to 29 in good health. What was sequenced was central memory CD4+ T cells from blood. The CDR3 nucleotides are TGTGCCAGCAGCTATGACAGGGGGTATGGCTACACCTTC. Translation: CASSYDRGYGYTF. The whole variable domain, filled in from reference TRBV7-2 and TRBJ1-2, reads GAGVSQSPSNKVTEKGKDVELRCDPISGHTALYWYRQSLGQGLEFLIYFQGNSAPDKSGLPSDRFSAERTGGSVSTLTIQRTQQEDSAVYLCASSYDRGYGYTFGSGTRLTVV.